Listed here is a single TCR beta chain. Its antigen is not yet known. Per-nucleotide qualities are absent, and no much larger clonotype sits a single base away. Measured from the cysteine to the phenylalanine, the CDR3 is 14 residues long. CDR3 DNA only is kept here, 42 bases in frame from base 1. V sheds 5 bases and J sheds 1 base, leaving 11 bases between their ends. The germline V gene encodes CDR1 SGHDN and CDR2 FVKESK. This entry comes from a study of response to subunit inactivated influenza vaccine (dated by TCRdb to 2016 to 2019). For the wider study: The study used deep quantitative T cell receptor repertoire profiling to track responses to a trivalent subunit inactivated influenza vaccine. Study-wide conclusions, independent of this receptor: The authors suggested that each seasonal influenza vaccination may recruit only a limited number of new T cells.

Library preparation used RT-PCR. Sequencing was carried out with an Illumina HiSeq 2500. TCRdb reprocessed the public reads (quality trimming at Q25 with fastp, clone calling with MiXCR) and kept in-frame beta chains. Every distinct CDR3 protein forms one entry, paired with its most common genes and DNA. Counted in this sample were almost 600,000 distinct CDR3 sequences; less than 15% of them appeared once. The ten most abundant clones make up 8.5% to 14% of the sample. The V and J genes are TRBV14 and TRBJ1-1; no D gene can be assigned with confidence. Source: PBMCs from blood, taken about 12 days after vaccination. The source of this sequence is a man between 50 and 59 years old who received an inactivated influenza vaccine. Donor details come from another sample of the same person, matched by shared clones. The nucleotides read TGTGCCAGCAGCGAACCCGGGTGGAACACTGAAGCTTTCTTT. Its translation reads: CASSEPGWNTEAFF.